One sample yielded the 21 T cell receptor beta chains listed below, sequenced in a study of cytomegalovirus exposure and HLA in healthy donors. The study ran its PCR with 60 Vbeta and 13 Jbeta primers. Libraries were prepared by immunoSEQ multiplex PCR; TCRdb keeps only in-frame clonotypes and omits some of them. The sample yields roughly 280,000 clones, approximately 70% seen once. Sequencing was done on a sample of PBMCs. Every receptor here comes from a female donor in good health and CMV-seronegative.

The gene calls are TRBV5-1 and TRBJ2-2; weak D call: TRBD2 (6 bases). V lost 1 base to trimming and J lost 7 bases, with 17 bases between them. Germline CDR1 and CDR2: SGHRS and YFSETQ. This CDR3 has 16 residues. The CDR3 bases are TGCGCCAGCAGCTTGTCAGGAGGGGTATCGGACGGGGAGCTGTTTTTT. This gives the protein CASSLSGGVSDGELFF. Drawing the rest from reference TRBV5-1 and TRBJ2-2, the complete variable domain is KAGVTQTPRYLIKTRGQQVTLSCSPISGHRSVSWYQQTPGQGLQFLFEYFSETQRNKGNFPGRFSGRQFSNSRSEMNVSTLELGDSALYLCASSLSGGVSDGELFFGEGSRLTVL.

J is TRBJ2-1 and V is TRBV9; D might be TRBD2 (5 bases). Germline loops: CDR1 SGDLS, CDR2 YYNGEE. V was clipped by 4 bases and J by 3 bases, with 14 bases between them. The CDR3 spans 15 residues. The CDR3 loop is CASSNSWTVYNEQFF. For the CDR3, the DNA is TGTGCCAGCAGCAACTCCTGGACTGTCTACAATGAGCAGTTCTTC.

The V and J genes are TRBV28 and TRBJ1-1; perhaps TRBD1 as D (5 bases). The germline V and J ends were trimmed by 5 bases and 1 base, with 14 bases remaining between them. There are 15 residues in the CDR3. CDR1 is MDHEN, CDR2 SYDVKM, per germline. The CDR3 DNA is TGTGCCAGCAGTAATAGGGGTTGGGAGAACACTGAAGCTTTCTTT. Its protein is CASSNRGWENTEAFF.

The rearrangement links TRBV7-6 to TRBJ1-1; the D is unclear. The V gene's germline CDR1 is SGHVS and CDR2 FNYEAQ. The V end was cut by 4 bases, the J end by 4 bases, with 13 bases between. The CDR3 is made up of 14 amino acids. The CDR3 sequence: CASSSPREGTEAFF. For the CDR3, the DNA is TGTGCCAGCAGCTCGCCTAGGGAGGGCACTGAAGCTTTCTTT. The full variable domain, completed using reference TRBV7-6 and TRBJ1-1, is GAGVSQSPRYKVTKRGQDVALRCDPISGHVSLYWYRQALGQGPEFLTYFNYEAQQDKSGLPNDRFSAERPEGSISTLTIQRTEQRDSAMYRCASSSPREGTEAFFGQGTRLTVV.

The rearrangement uses TRBV4-1 and TRBJ2-7, with TRBD2 identical over 10 bases. Unmatched junction bases numbered 6, after V lost 2 bases and J lost 2 bases. The CDR3 has 16 amino acids. The V gene's germline CDR1 is MGHRA and CDR2 YSYEKL. Here the CDR3 reads CASSQLGLAAPYEQYF. The CDR3 coding sequence is TGCGCCAGCAGCCAATTAGGACTAGCGGCGCCCTACGAGCAGTACTTC.

This clone was found a few times. The chain uses TRBV7-6 and TRBJ2-7; D is unresolved. Germline assignment: CDR1 SGHVS and CDR2 FNYEAQ. The CDR3 is 16 amino acids. V was clipped by 6 bases and J by 3 bases, with 21 bases between them. The CDR3 reads CASSPRYQAKFYEQYF. The CDR3 nucleotides are TGTGCCAGCAGTCCCCGTTACCAAGCCAAGTTCTACGAGCAGTACTTC.

The rearrangement uses TRBV9 and TRBJ2-3; D possibly corresponds to TRBD1 (5 bases). Germline assignment: CDR1 SGDLS and CDR2 YYNGEE. V gave up 4 bases and J gave up 4 bases, with 16 bases separating them. This CDR3 contains 15 residues. The CDR3 nucleotides are TGTGCCAGCAGCTCCCCAGGGAAAGGGGCAGATACGCAGTATTTT. Its protein product is CASSSPGKGADTQYF.

This chain joins TRBV13 and TRBJ2-3; 8 bases line up with TRBD2. V lost 0 bases, J lost 6 bases, and 2 bases stayed unmatched. The V gene's germline CDR1 is PRHDT and CDR2 FYEKMQ (reference sequence). The CDR3 is made up of 14 amino acids. The CDR3 spells CASSLGAGADTQYF. The CDR3 DNA reads as TGTGCCAGCAGCTTAGGAGCGGGAGCGGATACGCAGTATTTT.

This chain joins TRBV10-2 and TRBJ2-2; 13 bases match TRBD2. The CDR3 length is 15 residues. CDR1 is WSHSY and CDR2 is SAAADI in the germline V gene. With V trimmed by 7 bases and J by 3 bases, 2 bases remained unmatched. The CDR3 sequence: CASNGLAGDTGELFF. The CDR3 DNA reads as TGCGCCAGCAACGGACTAGCGGGAGACACCGGGGAGCTGTTTTTT.

This CDR3 reads CASSIRLAGAGYNEQFF. In DNA, the CDR3 is TGTGCCAGTAGTATCCGTCTAGCGGGAGCCGGATACAATGAGCAGTTCTTC. The chain joins TRBV19 to TRBJ2-1; 10 bases map to TRBD2. Germline CDR1 and CDR2: LNHDA and SQIVND (reference sequence). The junction had 9 bases not matched to a gene; V was cut back by 3 bases and J by 4 bases. The CDR3 extends over 17 amino acids.

The chain has TRBV18 and TRBJ1-3, with D hard to call. Germline CDR1 KGHSH, CDR2 LQKENI. The CDR3 is made up of 17 amino acids. The V gene lost 4 bases and the J gene lost 0 bases, with 16 bases spanning the gap. The CDR3 spells CASSHGPSDPSGNTIYF. The CDR3 DNA sequence: TGTGCCAGCTCACACGGTCCTAGCGACCCCTCTGGAAACACCATATATTTT.

V usage is TRBV10-3 and J usage is TRBJ1-3, with 7 bases matching TRBD1. Germline V gives CDR1 ENHRY, CDR2 SYGVKD. The CDR3 loop spans 13 amino acids. The junction had 3 bases not matched to a gene; V was cut back by 4 bases and J by 6 bases. The CDR3 spells CAISGDSQNTIYF. The CDR3 nucleotides are TGTGCCATCAGTGGGGACAGCCAAAACACCATATATTTT.

The chain combines TRBV15 with TRBJ2-3; 7 bases fit TRBD2. The CDR3 length is 18 residues. Germline assignment: CDR1 LNHNV and CDR2 YYDKDF (reference sequence). V lost 5 bases, J lost 5 bases, and 19 bases stayed unmatched. The CDR3 nucleotides are TGTGCCACCAGCTCCCCATCGGCAAGCGGGGACTGGGGAGATACGCAGTATTTT. Amino acid sequence: CATSSPSASGDWGDTQYF.

This clone was counted between two and nine times. The chain uses TRBV5-1 and TRBJ1-3, with no clear D. Trimming left V 0 bases short and J 0 bases short, with 10 bases between. CDR1 SGHRS and CDR2 YFSETQ come from the germline V gene. The CDR3 is made up of 16 amino acids. CDR3 DNA sequence: TGCGCCAGCAGCTTGGAATTACAAAACTCTGGAAACACCATATATTTT. Protein: CASSLELQNSGNTIYF.

The gene calls are TRBV28 and TRBJ1-5; D possibly corresponds to TRBD1 (6 bases). Germline V gene sequence: CDR1 MDHEN, CDR2 SYDVKM. Trimming shortened V by 7 bases and J by 7 bases, and 20 bases separated the two germline ends. CDR3 size: 15 residues. CDR3 protein: CASTDPTGFRQPQHF. The CDR3 DNA reads as TGTGCCAGCACCGACCCCACAGGGTTCAGGCAGCCCCAGCATTTT.

The rearrangement uses TRBV27 and TRBJ2-7; 8 bases align to TRBD1. From germline, CDR1 is MNHEY and CDR2 SMNVEV (reference sequence). This CDR3 comprises 14 residues. Unmatched junction bases numbered 10, after V lost 3 bases and J lost 9 bases. CDR3 nucleotide sequence: TGTGCCAGCAGTTTCGGAACAGGGGGATATCGGCAGTACTTC. This encodes CASSFGTGGYRQYF.

This chain connects TRBV5-1 to TRBJ2-3, with a possible D match to TRBD2 (5 bases). V was clipped by 4 bases and J by 1 base, with 16 bases between them. In germline, CDR1 is SGHRS, CDR2 YFSETQ. The CDR3 runs 16 residues. The DNA for the CDR3 is TGCGCCAGCAGCCTGAGGACTGCTCTTGGCACAGATACGCAGTATTTT. Amino acid sequence: CASSLRTALGTDTQYF.

The chain uses TRBV19 and TRBJ2-3; possible D gene TRBD2, 6 bases. The CDR3 contains 15 residues. Germline values: CDR1 LNHDA, CDR2 SQIVND (reference sequence). Trimming took 1 base from V and 2 from J, leaving 10 bases between them. The CDR3 loop reads CASSIAGAPTDTQYF. CDR3 DNA sequence: TGTGCCAGTAGTATAGCGGGAGCCCCCACAGATACGCAGTATTTT.

CDR3 nucleotides: TGTGCCAGCAGCGTAGCCATTTACAATGAGCAGTTCTTC. Amino acids: CASSVAIYNEQFF. This chain links TRBV9 with TRBJ2-1, with D unresolved. The germline CDR1 and CDR2 sequences are SGDLS and YYNGEE. V was pared by 0 bases and J by 4 bases, with 5 bases between. The CDR3 totals 13 residues.

The rearrangement uses TRBV7-9 and TRBJ2-3, with 7 bases matching TRBD2. CDR1 is SEHNR and CDR2 is FQNEAQ in the germline V gene (reference sequence). V gave up 1 base and J gave up 5 bases; unmatched junction bases: 3. This CDR3 comprises 14 residues. The DNA of the CDR3 is TGTGCCAGCAGCTTAGGACTAGCAGGAGATACGCAGTATTTT. This sequence encodes CASSLGLAGDTQYF. Combining the CDR3 with reference TRBV7-9 and TRBJ2-3 gives the whole variable domain DTGVSQNPRHKITKRGQNVTFRCDPISEHNRLYWYRQTLGQGPEFLTYFQNEAQLEKSRLLSDRFSAERPKGSFSTLEIQRTEQGDSAMYLCASSLGLAGDTQYFGPGTRLTVL.

The chain joins TRBV11-3 to TRBJ2-7; TRBD2 agrees at 7 bases. J lost 2 bases, V lost 1 base, and 5 bases had no gene match. The CDR3 is made up of 15 amino acids. Germline V gives CDR1 SGHNT, CDR2 YENEEA. The CDR3 DNA reads TGTGCCAGCAGCTTAGGGGTGGGACTACCCTACGAGCAGTACTTC. Protein: CASSLGVGLPYEQYF.